This T cell receptor beta chain was sequenced during a study of CD8 T cells in Susac syndrome. About the research overall: Among the Susac syndrome patients who underwent sequencing, about 6 had clinically active disease, while about 8 of them were in remission.

Sequencing of TCR beta was performed on blood CD8+ T cells and on blood CD4+ T cells. The authors negatively isolated CD8+ and CD4+ T cells and FACS-enriched TEMRA cells. Trimming stripped 5 bases from V and 1 base from J, with 18 bases between. Germline lookup yields CDR1 MGHDK and CDR2 SYGVNS. The CDR3 is made up of 17 amino acids. Study observations and caveats: The CD4+ T cell repertoires in Susac syndrome were not clonally expanded.

Points on this clonotype: Antigen unknown.

Random hexamers served to reverse transcribe about 0.5 to 1 ug RNA. TCRdb passed the immunoSEQ multiplex PCR reads through MiXCR, listing each CDR3 protein once. The profile shows over 140,000 distinct CDR3 sequences, roughly 94% of them singletons. This chain uses TRBV25-1 with TRBJ2-1; the D gene could be TRBD1 or TRBD2 (5 bases each). The TCR originated in a human donor with Susac syndrome. Sequenced sample: CD4+ T cells from PBMCs. The CDR3 bases are TGTGCCAGCAGTCCCACCGCAGGGTGGGAGTCCTACAATGAGCAGTTCTTC. Translating gives CASSPTAGWESYNEQFF.